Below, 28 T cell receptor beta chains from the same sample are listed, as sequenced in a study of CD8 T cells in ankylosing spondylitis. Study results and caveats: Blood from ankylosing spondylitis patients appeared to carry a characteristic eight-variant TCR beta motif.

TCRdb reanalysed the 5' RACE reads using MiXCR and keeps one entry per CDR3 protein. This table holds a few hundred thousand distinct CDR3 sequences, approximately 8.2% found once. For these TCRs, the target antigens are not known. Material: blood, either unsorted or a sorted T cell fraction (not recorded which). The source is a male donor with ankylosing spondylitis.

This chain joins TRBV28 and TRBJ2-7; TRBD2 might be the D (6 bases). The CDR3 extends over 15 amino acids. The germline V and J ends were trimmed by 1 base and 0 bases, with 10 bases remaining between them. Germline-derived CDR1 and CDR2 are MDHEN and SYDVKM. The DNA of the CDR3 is TGTGCCAGCAGTTTATATACGACTAGCTCCTACGAGCAGTACTTC. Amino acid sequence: CASSLYTTSSYEQYF.

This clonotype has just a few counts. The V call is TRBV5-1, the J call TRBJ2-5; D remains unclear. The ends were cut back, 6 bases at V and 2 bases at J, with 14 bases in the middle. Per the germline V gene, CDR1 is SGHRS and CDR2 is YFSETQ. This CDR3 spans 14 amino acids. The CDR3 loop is CASKGGTHQETQYF. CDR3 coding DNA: TGCGCCAGCAAGGGCGGCACACATCAAGAGACCCAGTACTTC.

The CDR3 protein is CASGRDSYNEQFF. CDR3 nucleotides: TGTGCCAGCGGCCGGGACAGCTACAATGAGCAGTTCTTC. V and J are TRBV6-1 and TRBJ2-1, with 7 bases matching TRBD1. J was trimmed by 3 bases and V by 8 bases; bases with no gene match: 4. CDR1 is MNHNS and CDR2 is SASEGT in the germline V gene. This CDR3 is built from 13 residues.

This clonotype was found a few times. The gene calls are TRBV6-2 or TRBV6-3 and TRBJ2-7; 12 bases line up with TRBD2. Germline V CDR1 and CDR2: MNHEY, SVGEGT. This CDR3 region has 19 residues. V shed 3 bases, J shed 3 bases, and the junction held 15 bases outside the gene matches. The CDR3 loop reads CASSYPDRLLAGGLYEQYF. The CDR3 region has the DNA TGTGCCAGCAGTTATCCAGACCGGTTACTAGCGGGAGGCCTCTACGAGCAGTACTTC.

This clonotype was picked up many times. The CDR3 bases are TGTGCCACCAGCAGGGAGCGGGAGTACACCGGGGAGCTGTTTTTT. Amino acid sequence: CATSREREYTGELFF. The V gene is TRBV15, the J gene TRBJ2-2; 8 bases match TRBD2. The CDR3 length is 15 residues. V gave up 3 bases and J gave up 3 bases; unmatched junction bases: 3. Germline V gene lookup returns CDR1 LNHNV and CDR2 YYDKDF (reference sequence).

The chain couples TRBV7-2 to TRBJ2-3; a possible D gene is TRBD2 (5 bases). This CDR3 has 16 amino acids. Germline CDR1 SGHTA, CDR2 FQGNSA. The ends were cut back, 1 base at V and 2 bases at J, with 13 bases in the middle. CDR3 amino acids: CASSLVRAVPTDTQYF. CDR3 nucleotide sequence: TGTGCCAGCAGCTTAGTCCGAGCGGTTCCCACAGATACGCAGTATTTT.

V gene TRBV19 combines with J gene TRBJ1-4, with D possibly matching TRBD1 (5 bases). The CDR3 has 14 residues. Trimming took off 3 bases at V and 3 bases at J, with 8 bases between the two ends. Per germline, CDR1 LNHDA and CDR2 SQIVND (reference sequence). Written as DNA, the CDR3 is TGTGCCAGTAGTATCGGGACGGCTAATGAAAAACTGTTTTTT. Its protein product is CASSIGTANEKLFF. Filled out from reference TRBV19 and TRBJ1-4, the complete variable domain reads DGGITQSPKYLFRKEGQNVTLSCEQNLNHDAMYWYRQDPGQGLRLIYYSQIVNDFQKGDIAEGYSVSREKKESFPLTVTSAQKNPTAFYLCASSIGTANEKLFFGSGTQLSVL.

In DNA form, the CDR3 reads TGCAGTGCTAGAGCGGTGAGGGAGGCAAACATTCAGTACTTC. It is translated as CSARAVREANIQYF. This chain connects TRBV20-1 to TRBJ2-4, with a weak D call TRBD2 (6 bases). This CDR3 is 14 amino acids long. V was cut by 1 base and J by 6 bases, with 13 bases left in between. The germline V gene has CDR1 DFQATT and CDR2 SNEGSKA (reference sequence).

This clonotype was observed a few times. The CDR3 here is CASSEIGNTGELFF. DNA of the CDR3: TGTGCCAGCAGTGAGATAGGAAACACCGGGGAGCTGTTTTTT. This chain connects TRBV6-1 to TRBJ2-2; D is unclear. V was clipped by 3 bases and J by 2 bases, with 7 bases between them. This CDR3 region has 14 residues. Per the germline V gene, CDR1 is MNHNS and CDR2 is SASEGT.

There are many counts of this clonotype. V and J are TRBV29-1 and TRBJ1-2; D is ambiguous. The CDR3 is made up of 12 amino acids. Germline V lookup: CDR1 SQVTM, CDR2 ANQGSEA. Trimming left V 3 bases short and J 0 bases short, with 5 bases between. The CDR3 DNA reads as TGCAGCGTTGAGAAGACTAACTATGGCTACACCTTC. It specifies CSVEKTNYGYTF.

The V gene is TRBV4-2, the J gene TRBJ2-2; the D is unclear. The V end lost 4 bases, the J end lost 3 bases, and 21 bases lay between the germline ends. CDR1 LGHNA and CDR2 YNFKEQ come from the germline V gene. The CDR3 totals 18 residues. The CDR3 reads CASSPFDGSPPDTGELFF. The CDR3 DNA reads TGTGCCAGCAGCCCCTTCGATGGCTCCCCACCAGACACCGGGGAGCTGTTTTTT.

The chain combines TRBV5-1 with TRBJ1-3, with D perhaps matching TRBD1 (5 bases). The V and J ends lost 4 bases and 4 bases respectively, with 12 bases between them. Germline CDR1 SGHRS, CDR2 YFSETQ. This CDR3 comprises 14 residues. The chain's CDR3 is CASSLSTAGNTIYF. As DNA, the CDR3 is TGCGCCAGCAGCCTATCGACAGCAGGAAACACCATATATTTT.

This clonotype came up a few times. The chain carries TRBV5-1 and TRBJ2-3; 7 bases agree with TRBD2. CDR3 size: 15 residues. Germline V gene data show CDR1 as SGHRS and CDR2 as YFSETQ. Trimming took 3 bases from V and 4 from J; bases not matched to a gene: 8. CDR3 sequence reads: CASSWEGHGADTQYF. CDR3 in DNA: TGCGCCAGCAGCTGGGAGGGCCATGGTGCAGATACGCAGTATTTT.

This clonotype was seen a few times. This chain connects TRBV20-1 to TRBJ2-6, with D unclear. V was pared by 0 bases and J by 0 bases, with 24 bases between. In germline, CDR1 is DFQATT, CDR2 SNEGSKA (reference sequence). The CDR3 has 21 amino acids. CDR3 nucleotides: TGCAGTGCTAGAGATTACCGAGTTTTTGGTCCGTCTCCCTCTGGGGCCAACGTCCTGACTTTC. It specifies CSARDYRVFGPSPSGANVLTF.

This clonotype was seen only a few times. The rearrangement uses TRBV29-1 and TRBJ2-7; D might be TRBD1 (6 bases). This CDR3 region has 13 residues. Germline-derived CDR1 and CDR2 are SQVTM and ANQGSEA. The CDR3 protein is CRPEGTTRYEQYF. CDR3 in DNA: TGCAGACCCGAAGGGACAACTCGCTACGAGCAGTACTTC.

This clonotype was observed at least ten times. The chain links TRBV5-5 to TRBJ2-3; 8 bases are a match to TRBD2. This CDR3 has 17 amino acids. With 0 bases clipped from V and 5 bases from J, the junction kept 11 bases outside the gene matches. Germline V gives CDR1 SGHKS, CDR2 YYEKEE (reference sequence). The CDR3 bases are TGTGCCAGCAGCTTGGAAGATGGTAGCGGGATGGTAGATACGCAGTATTTT. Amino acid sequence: CASSLEDGSGMVDTQYF. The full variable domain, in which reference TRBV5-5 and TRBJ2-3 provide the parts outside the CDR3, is DAGVTQSPTHLIKTRGQQVTLRCSPISGHKSVSWYQQVLGQGPQFIFQYYEKEERGRGNFPDRFSARQFPNYSSELNVNALLLGDSALYLCASSLEDGSGMVDTQYFGPGTRLTVL.

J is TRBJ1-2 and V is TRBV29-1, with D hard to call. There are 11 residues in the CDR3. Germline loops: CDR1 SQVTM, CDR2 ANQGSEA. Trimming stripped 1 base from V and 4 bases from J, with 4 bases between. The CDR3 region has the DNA TGCAGCGTTGAAGCAGCCTATGGCTACACCTTC. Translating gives CSVEAAYGYTF.

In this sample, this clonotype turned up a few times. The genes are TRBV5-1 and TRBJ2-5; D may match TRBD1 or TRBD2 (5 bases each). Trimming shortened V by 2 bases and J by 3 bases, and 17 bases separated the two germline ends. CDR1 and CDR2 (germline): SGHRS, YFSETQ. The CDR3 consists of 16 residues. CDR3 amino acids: CASSLGDRAMEETQYF. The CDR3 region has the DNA TGCGCCAGCAGCTTAGGGGACCGGGCGATGGAAGAGACCCAGTACTTC.

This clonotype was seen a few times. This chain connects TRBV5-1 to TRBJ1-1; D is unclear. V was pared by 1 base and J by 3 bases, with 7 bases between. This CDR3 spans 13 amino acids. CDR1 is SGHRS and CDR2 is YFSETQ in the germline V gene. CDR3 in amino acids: CASSLYPYTEAFF. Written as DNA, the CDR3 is TGCGCCAGCAGCTTGTATCCCTACACTGAAGCTTTCTTT.

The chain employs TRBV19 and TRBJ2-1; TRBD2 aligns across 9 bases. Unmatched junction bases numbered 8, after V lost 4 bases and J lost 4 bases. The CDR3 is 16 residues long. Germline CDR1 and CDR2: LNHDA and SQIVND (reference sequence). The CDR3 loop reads CASSTILAGPYNEQFF. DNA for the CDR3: TGTGCCAGTAGTACGATTCTAGCGGGACCTTACAATGAGCAGTTCTTC.

The CDR3 DNA reads TGTGCCAGCAGCTTAGGGTGGGGATCCACCTACGAGCAGTACTTC. Translated: CASSLGWGSTYEQYF. The chain is built from TRBV7-8 and TRBJ2-7; no definite D call. V was trimmed by 1 base and J by 2 bases, leaving 12 bases between them. The CDR3 has 15 amino acids. Germline CDR1 SGHVS, CDR2 FQNEAQ. Using reference TRBV7-8 and TRBJ2-7 for the parts outside the CDR3, the full variable domain is GAGVSQSPRYKVAKRGQDVALRCDPISGHVSLFWYQQALGQGPEFLTYFQNEAQLDKSGLPSDRFFAERPEGSVSTLKIQRTQQEDSAVYLCASSLGWGSTYEQYFGPGTRLTVT.

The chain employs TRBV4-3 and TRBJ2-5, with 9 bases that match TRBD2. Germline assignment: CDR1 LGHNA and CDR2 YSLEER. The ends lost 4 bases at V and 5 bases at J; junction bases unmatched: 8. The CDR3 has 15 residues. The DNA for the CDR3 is TGCGCCAGCAGCCCCACCGGGACTAGCTATGAGACCCAGTACTTC. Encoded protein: CASSPTGTSYETQYF.

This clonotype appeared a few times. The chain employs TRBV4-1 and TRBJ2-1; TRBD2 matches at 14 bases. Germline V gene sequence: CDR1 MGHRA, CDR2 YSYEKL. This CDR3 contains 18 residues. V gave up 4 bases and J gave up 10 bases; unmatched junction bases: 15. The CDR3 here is CASSLKLGGTSGSGEQFF. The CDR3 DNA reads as TGCGCCAGCAGCCTCAAACTTGGGGGGACTAGCGGGAGTGGAGAGCAGTTCTTC.

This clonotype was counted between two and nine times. Here the CDR3 DNA reads TGTGCCAGTATCACGAGGGGGGGGAACACCGGGGAGCTGTTTTTT. Its protein product is CASITRGGNTGELFF. The J gene is TRBJ2-2, the V gene TRBV19; maybe TRBD2 (7 bases). Trimming stripped 7 bases from V and 1 base from J, with 13 bases between. The CDR3 is made up of 15 amino acids. CDR1 and CDR2 (germline): LNHDA, SQIVND (reference sequence).

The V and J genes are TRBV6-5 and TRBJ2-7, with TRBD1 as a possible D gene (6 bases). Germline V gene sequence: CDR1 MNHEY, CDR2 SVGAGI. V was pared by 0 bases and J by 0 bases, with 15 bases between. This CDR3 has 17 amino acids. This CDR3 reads CASSYSFRTATSYEQYF. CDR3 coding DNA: TGTGCCAGCAGTTACTCGTTTCGGACAGCTACCTCCTACGAGCAGTACTTC.

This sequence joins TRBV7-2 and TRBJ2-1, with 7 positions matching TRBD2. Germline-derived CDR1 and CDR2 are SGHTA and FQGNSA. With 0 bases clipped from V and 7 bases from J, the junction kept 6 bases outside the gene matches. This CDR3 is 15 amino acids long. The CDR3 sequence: CASSLALGGSNEQFF. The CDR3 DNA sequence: TGTGCCAGCAGCTTAGCGCTCGGCGGGAGTAATGAGCAGTTCTTC.

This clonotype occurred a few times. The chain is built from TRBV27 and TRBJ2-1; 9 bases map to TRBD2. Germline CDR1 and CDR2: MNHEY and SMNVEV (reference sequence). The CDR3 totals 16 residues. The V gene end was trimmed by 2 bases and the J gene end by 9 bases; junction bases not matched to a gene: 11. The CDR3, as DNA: TGTGCCAGCAGTTTAAGGTTTGCGGGAGGGCCCGGTGAGCAGTTCTTC. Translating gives CASSLRFAGGPGEQFF.

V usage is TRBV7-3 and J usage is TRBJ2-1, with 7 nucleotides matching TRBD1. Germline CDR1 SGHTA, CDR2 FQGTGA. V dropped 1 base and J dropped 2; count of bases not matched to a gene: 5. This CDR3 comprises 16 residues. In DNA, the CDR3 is TGTGCCAGCAGCTTAATGGGGGACAGTACCTACAATGAGCAGTTCTTC. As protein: CASSLMGDSTYNEQFF. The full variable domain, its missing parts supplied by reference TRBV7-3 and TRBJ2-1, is GAGVSQTPSNKVTEKGKYVELRCDPISGHTALYWYRQSLGQGPEFLIYFQGTGAADDSGLPNDRFFAVRPEGSVSTLKIQRTERGDSAVYLCASSLMGDSTYNEQFFGPGTRLTVL.